This T cell receptor beta chain was recorded in a study of blood T cell repertoires in COVID-19. Study information: Acute and convalescent COVID-19 specimens originated in the United States, Italy and Spain. Sample material is recorded as cDNA or gDNA derived from T cells, B-cell-depleted T cells, or PBMCs.

Study processing details: How many nucleated cells were present was estimated from reference gene primer amplification. Profiled with immunoSEQ multiplex PCR; TCRdb holds only in-frame clones, not every one. V and J calls and clone size are as listed in that table; D and trimming were resolved from the DNA. The sample lists about 80,000 clones, roughly three quarters occurring once. Sequencing was performed on peripheral blood. This clonotype was sampled from a man between 65 and 85 years old with active or convalescent COVID-19.

CDR3 nucleotide sequence: TGTGCCAGCAGGGGGGACGGGGGCTACGAGCAGTACTTC. This codes for CASRGDGGYEQYF. The chain recombines TRBV2 with TRBJ2-7, with D possibly matching TRBD2 (6 bases). The CDR3 loop spans 13 amino acids. Per germline, CDR1 SNHLY and CDR2 FYNNEI. V lost 6 bases and J lost 3, with 12 bases in between.